This TCR beta chain was recorded in a study of T cell repertoires in cytomegalovirus infection. Study as a whole: In public TCR beta signatures, there were indications of both CMV infection and matching HLA type.

Study outcomes and limitations: The study identified carriers of CMV plus the relevant HLA from cumulative public TCR beta family frequency. It was HLA-C-restricted CMV-specific TCR beta clonotypes that dominated the response ex vivo.

TCRdb processed the reads anew with MiXCR; each CDR3 protein has one entry. Of 250,000 or so distinct CDR3 sequences listed, about 15% are singletons. Comment on this clonotype: Its antigen is not identified. Just one base apart from a much larger clone, this may be a read error.

The sequenced sample was CD8+ T cells from PBMCs. The receptor was derived from a human donor in good health (CMV status not recorded). Some clones in this sample may be carry-over from other donors' samples.

CDR3 DNA sequence: TGTGCCAGCAGCTTAGTCCTTCCCTTTGGGGCAGGGTCCTACGAGCAGTACTTC. This gives the protein CASSLVLPFGAGSYEQYF. The rearrangement links TRBV11-2 to TRBJ2-7; D might be TRBD1 (5 bases). This CDR3 is built from 18 residues. Trimming removed 1 base at V and 1 base at J, with 20 bases between. From germline, CDR1 is SGHAT and CDR2 FQNNGV.